One and the same sample provided the 11 T cell receptor beta chains below, sequenced in a study of blood T cells in healthy people across ages. The use of a sample-barcoded 5' primer and a J-beta primer mix characterized a second PCR of about 7 to 12 cycles. One entry per CDR3 protein results from TCRdb running MiXCR on the 5' RACE reads. The repertoire consists of about 1,000,000 distinct CDR3 sequences, with more than 40% occurring once and the leading ten covering 15% to 20%. The sequencing input was blood. Receptors originate from a woman aged 55-70 years in good health.

Notes on this clonotype: A read error is possible here, since a much larger clone lies one base away. This chain uses TRBV28 with TRBJ2-3; D may match TRBD1 or TRBD2 (5 bases each). Germline V gives CDR1 MDHEN, CDR2 SYDVKM. This CDR3 is built from 12 residues. The germline V and J ends were trimmed by 8 bases and 2 bases, with 8 bases remaining between them. The CDR3 DNA reads as TGTGCCAGCGGGGACGCCACAGATACGCAGTATTTT. This gives the protein CASGDATDTQYF.

The genes are TRBV6-2 or TRBV6-3 and TRBJ2-5, with TRBD1 identical over 8 bases. Germline trimming cut 2 bases from V and 2 bases from J; bases unmatched to any gene: 7. The CDR3 totals 16 residues. Per germline, CDR1 MNHEY and CDR2 SVGEGT. The CDR3 DNA follows: TGTGCCAGCAGTTACAGCACCAGGGGGCGACAAGAGACCCAGTACTTC. The encoded protein is CASSYSTRGRQETQYF.

J is TRBJ2-3 and V is TRBV5-1; 8 bases match TRBD2. The CDR3 sequence is 14 residues long. V shed 9 bases and J 5 bases; nucleotides not matched to a gene: 11. CDR1 SGHRS and CDR2 YFSETQ come from the germline V gene. CDR3 coding DNA: TGCGCCACCGCGATTAGCGGGGTTGGAGATACGCAGTATTTT. Translation: CATAISGVGDTQYF. Looking up the rest from reference TRBV5-1 and TRBJ2-3 gives the full variable domain: KAGVTQTPRYLIKTRGQQVTLSCSPISGHRSVSWYQQTPGQGLQFLFEYFSETQRNKGNFPGRFSGRQFSNSRSEMNVSTLELGDSALYLCATAISGVGDTQYFGPGTRLTVL.

The chain employs TRBV4-2 and TRBJ2-1; TRBD2 agrees at 8 bases. The DNA end lines up better with TRBJ2-7; the J call may be wrong. CDR1 and CDR2 from the germline V gene are LGHNA and YNFKEQ. The CDR3 is 17 amino acids. The CDR3 loop reads CASSHLIAGPADNEQYF. DNA of the CDR3: TGTGCCAGCAGCCATCTTATAGCGGGGCCGGCGGACAATGAGCAGTACTTC.

The chain links TRBV7-9 to TRBJ2-2; either TRBD1 or TRBD2 may fit D (5 bases each). Germline CDR1 SEHNR, CDR2 FQNEAQ (reference sequence). The CDR3 loop spans 14 amino acids. Trimming pared 6 bases from V and 0 bases from J, leaving 8 bases between. Written as DNA, the CDR3 is TGTGCCAGCAGGGGGGAAACGAACACCGGGGAGCTGTTTTTT. This encodes CASRGETNTGELFF.

This CDR3 is CASGFPDRENQPQHF. In nucleotides, the CDR3 is TGTGCTAGTGGTTTTCCGGACAGGGAGAATCAGCCCCAGCATTTT. This chain connects TRBV12-5 to TRBJ1-5; 8 bases fit TRBD1. The germline V gene encodes CDR1 LGHNT and CDR2 FRNRAP. V lost 3 bases to trimming and J lost 4 bases; unmatched junction nucleotides: 5. This CDR3 region has 15 residues.

The V and J genes are TRBV24-1 and TRBJ2-3, with D perhaps matching TRBD1 or TRBD2 (5 bases each). V was shortened by 7 bases and J by 6 bases, with 16 bases between the two germline ends. The CDR3 covers 14 residues. CDR1 and CDR2 from the germline V gene are KGHDR and SFDVKD. The CDR3 loop is CATSQTGAGDTQYF. The CDR3 coding sequence is TGTGCCACCAGCCAAACCGGGGCAGGGGATACGCAGTATTTT.

The rearrangement joins TRBV2 to TRBJ2-1; D is perhaps TRBD2 (5 bases). This CDR3 is 15 amino acids long. With 4 bases removed from V and 1 base from J, the gap between germline ends came to 11 bases. Germline V lookup: CDR1 SNHLY, CDR2 FYNNEI. CDR3 in DNA: TGTGCCAGCAGTGCCTGGACGGGGTCCTACAATGAGCAGTTCTTC. Translating it yields CASSAWTGSYNEQFF.

At least ten counts were recorded for this clonotype. The chain combines TRBV10-3 with TRBJ2-1; a weak D match, TRBD1 (5 bases). The germline gives CDR1 ENHRY, CDR2 SYGVKD. The CDR3 sequence is 15 residues long. The V and J ends lost 0 bases and 5 bases respectively, with 11 bases between them. The DNA for the CDR3 is TGTGCCATCAGTGAGTCGGGGCGGCAGAACAATGAGCAGTTCTTC. Residues: CAISESGRQNNEQFF.

The CDR3: CASSEAWGTVYEQFF. In DNA form, the CDR3 reads TGTGCCAGCAGTGAAGCGTGGGGGACAGTCTACGAGCAGTTCTTC. The chain combines TRBV6-1 with TRBJ2-1; 7 bases match TRBD1. This CDR3 has 15 residues. V shed 0 bases and J 10 bases; nucleotides not matched to a gene: 9. The V gene's germline CDR1 is MNHNS and CDR2 SASEGT.

DNA of the CDR3: TGTGCCAGCAGTTTTTGGGGGGGTTTAAGTGTGGTTCAGCCCCAGCATTTT. Translation gives CASSFWGGLSVVQPQHF. This rearrangement joins TRBV12-3 or TRBV12-4 to TRBJ1-5; D might be TRBD1 (5 bases). CDR3 length: 17 residues. V was pared by 3 bases and J by 6 bases, with 21 bases between.